Each of the 14 T cell receptor beta chains below was sequenced from the same sample in a study of blood T cell repertoires in COVID-19. Some clones are missing from TCRdb's copy, which holds only in-frame ones; the method was immunoSEQ multiplex PCR. The top ten clones hold around 5.5% of a sample with around 230,000 clones, 65% to 90% of them seen once. The specimen sequenced was peripheral blood. The origin of the receptors is a man between 50 and 59 years old with COVID-19, enrolled during active disease.

This chain joins TRBV21-1 and TRBJ1-1. TRBV21-1 is termed a pseudogene. The CDR3 consists of 14 residues. CDR3 DNA: TGTGCCAGTCGGGGGGGAAAGAAGAACACTGAAGCTTTCTTT. Its translation is CASRGGKKNTEAFF.

This clone occurred once. The chain links TRBV28 to TRBJ2-3, with TRBD2 as a possible D gene (6 bases). The V gene lost 3 bases and the J gene lost 0 bases, with 10 bases spanning the gap. CDR3 length: 15 amino acids. The V gene's germline CDR1 is MDHEN and CDR2 SYDVKM. The CDR3 loop reads CASSFLAPSTDTQYF. CDR3 nucleotide sequence: TGTGCCAGCAGTTTTCTAGCGCCTAGCACAGATACGCAGTATTTT.

The chain's CDR3 is CASSQGLQPQHF. The CDR3 DNA sequence: TGTGCCAGCAGCCAAGGGCTTCAGCCCCAGCATTTT. The chain joins TRBV3-1 (or the pseudogene TRBV3-2) to TRBJ1-5; D is ambiguous. Trimming shortened V by 1 base and J by 6 bases, and 4 bases separated the two germline ends. The CDR3 length is 12 residues. Germline values: CDR1 LGHDT, CDR2 YNNKEL (reference sequence).

The chain joins TRBV13 to TRBJ1-4; D gene unclear. CDR1 and CDR2 from the germline V gene are PRHDT and FYEKMQ (reference sequence). The V and J ends lost 4 bases and 0 bases respectively, with 6 bases between them. There are 14 residues in the CDR3. CDR3 nucleotides: TGTGCCAGCAGCTCTATAGCAACTAATGAAAAACTGTTTTTT. Its translation is CASSSIATNEKLFF.

The chain links TRBV29-1 to TRBJ1-1, with no clear D. The CDR3 runs 13 residues. The V gene's germline CDR1 is SQVTM and CDR2 ANQGSEA. Trimming took off 7 bases at V and 1 base at J, with 13 bases between the two ends. The CDR3 bases are TGCAGCGCCACAAGGAGCGAGAACACTGAAGCTTTCTTT. Translating it yields CSATRSENTEAFF.

This clone was seen a single time. The DNA of the CDR3 is TGTGCCAGCGGAGACAGTCCTTCGCCCCAGCATTTT. Amino acid sequence: CASGDSPSPQHF. The chain combines TRBV6-5 with TRBJ1-5, with D maybe TRBD1 (5 bases). Germline CDR1 MNHEY, CDR2 SVGAGI. This CDR3 has 12 amino acids. The V end lost 8 bases, the J end lost 9 bases, and 14 bases lay between the germline ends.

The chain combines TRBV5-1 with TRBJ2-7; D may be TRBD1 (6 bases). V gave up 2 bases and J gave up 0 bases, with 9 bases separating them. CDR1 is SGHRS, CDR2 YFSETQ, per germline. The CDR3 contains 14 residues. In DNA form, the CDR3 reads TGCGCCAGCAGCTTATCAGGGGCCTCCTACGAGCAGTACTTC. Protein product: CASSLSGASYEQYF.

Notes on this clone: Other DNA variants within this sample encode the same CDR3. The chain is built from TRBV18 and TRBJ1-2, with D possibly matching TRBD1 (5 bases). CDR1 KGHSH and CDR2 LQKENI come from the germline V gene. The CDR3 has 14 amino acids. The V end lost 3 bases, the J end lost 2 bases, and 10 bases lay between the germline ends. The CDR3 DNA is TGTGCCAGCTCACCGGGGCAGGAGAACTATGGCTACACCTTC. This encodes CASSPGQENYGYTF.

This chain connects TRBV18 to TRBJ2-3; a weak D match, TRBD1 (7 bases). CDR1 is KGHSH and CDR2 is LQKENI in the germline V gene. CDR3 length equals 17 residues. The V gene lost 4 bases and the J gene lost 4 bases, with 21 bases spanning the gap. The CDR3: CASSHQPQGGSSDTQYF. CDR3 DNA sequence: TGTGCCAGCTCACATCAACCGCAGGGGGGTAGTTCAGATACGCAGTATTTT.

This chain joins TRBV12-3 or TRBV12-4 and TRBJ2-3; D unclear. CDR3 length: 13 amino acids. Trimming took off 4 bases at V and 6 bases at J, with 11 bases between the two ends. The CDR3 DNA is TGTGCCAGCAGTTCCCCCCCCGGGGATACGCAGTATTTT. Translating it yields CASSSPPGDTQYF.

Only a few counts were recorded for this clone. The V call is TRBV2, the J call TRBJ2-2; no clear D gene. The CDR3 is made up of 14 amino acids. Trimming shortened V by 8 bases and J by 1 base, and 11 bases separated the two germline ends. Germline V gene sequence: CDR1 SNHLY, CDR2 FYNNEI. CDR3 region: CASSLTGNTGELFF. CDR3 nucleotide sequence: TGTGCCAGCTCTCTAACCGGGAACACCGGGGAGCTGTTTTTT.

This chain joins TRBV30 and TRBJ1-4; possible D gene TRBD1, 6 bases. V was trimmed by 3 bases and J by 4 bases, leaving 15 bases between them. The CDR3 sequence is 15 residues long. Germline loops: CDR1 GTSNPN, CDR2 SVGIG (reference sequence). CDR3 sequence reads: CAWRRGQGINEKLFF. Here the CDR3 DNA reads TGTGCCTGGAGAAGGGGCCAGGGGATTAATGAAAAACTGTTTTTT.

CDR3 sequence: CATLVDRGYTF. The CDR3 nucleotides are TGTGCCACCCTGGTAGACAGGGGCTACACCTTC. The rearrangement links TRBV6-5 to TRBJ1-2; possible D gene TRBD1, 6 bases. CDR1 MNHEY and CDR2 SVGAGI come from the germline V gene. The CDR3 covers 11 residues. Trimming stripped 10 bases from V and 8 bases from J, with 14 bases between.

The V and J genes are TRBV6-5 and TRBJ2-7, with 9 bases lining up with TRBD1. This CDR3 is built from 15 residues. Germline lookup yields CDR1 MNHEY and CDR2 SVGAGI. The junction had 6 bases not matched to a gene; V was cut back by 6 bases and J by 0 bases. The CDR3 DNA reads TGTGCCAGCAGCTCCGGGACAGGGAGCTCCTACGAGCAGTACTTC. This codes for CASSSGTGSSYEQYF.